The 3 T cell receptor beta chains listed next were all sequenced from one sample in a study of shared T cell receptors in the human thymus. Using immunoSEQ multiplex PCR, the repertoire was profiled, and TCRdb retains in-frame clones only, with some absent. The sample includes 500,000 to 750,000 clones, 88% seen only once; the top ten take over 0.008%. The sample was also linked to a second study, of human thymus T cells.

Material for sequencing was thymocytes. The receptors were gathered from a boy in the first two years of life with a congenital heart defect.

The chain combines TRBV29-1 with TRBJ2-7; tentatively, D is TRBD1 (6 bases). V lost 6 bases and J 4 bases, leaving 16 bases between the germline ends. CDR3 length: 13 residues. Per the germline V gene, CDR1 is SQVTM and CDR2 is ANQGSEA. This CDR3 is CSVGSRGNYEQYF. Here the CDR3 DNA reads TGCAGCGTAGGCTCCAGGGGAAATTACGAGCAGTACTTC.

The chain recombines TRBV10-1 with TRBJ2-5; a possible D gene is TRBD1 (5 bases). CDR3 length: 17 amino acids. Trimming pared 2 bases from V and 3 bases from J, leaving 19 bases between. CDR1 is WNHNN and CDR2 is SYGVQD in the germline V gene (reference sequence). CDR3 nucleotide sequence: TGCGCCAGCAGTGAGGAGAGGTGGGCGCCCAGGGAAGAGACCCAGTACTTC. It encodes CASSEERWAPREETQYF.

Turning to this clone: Other DNA sequences in the same sample also yield this CDR3. J is TRBJ2-7 and V is TRBV20-1; D is perhaps TRBD2 (5 bases). The ends were cut back, 3 bases at V and 3 bases at J, with 6 bases in the middle. The V gene's germline CDR1 is DFQATT and CDR2 SNEGSKA (reference sequence). CDR3 length equals 11 residues. The CDR3 bases are TGCAGTGCTAGGGGGAGCTACGAGCAGTACTTC. Translated, it gives CSARGSYEQYF.